Listed below are T cell receptor beta chains from one sample, sequenced in a study of T cells in Graves' hyperthyroidism and ophthalmopathy. TCRdb ran MiXCR on the multiplex PCR reads and lists one entry per CDR3 protein. The sample contains 500,000 to 650,000 distinct CDR3 sequences, under 20% of which appear only once. Sequences were obtained from blood. The receptors stem from a woman between 18 and 29 years old with Graves' ophthalmopathy. CDR3s include the opening cysteine and the closing phenylalanine or tryptophan.

j_call	v_call	cdr3_aa
TRBJ1-4	TRBV15	CATSRVTGATNEKLFF
TRBJ2-7	TRBV20-1	CSARPGQPISYEQYF
TRBJ1-6	TRBV30	CAWRVGDNSPLHF
TRBJ1-2	TRBV12-3/TRBV12-4	CASSQGVDNYGYTF
TRBJ2-1	TRBV18	CASSPPSSDYSYNEQFF
TRBJ2-3	TRBV5-1	CASSLGSGVGDTQYF
TRBJ2-7	TRBV6-2/TRBV6-3	CASSSRETAYEQYF
TRBJ1-2	TRBV19	CASTWSRDRDRDYGYTF
TRBJ1-5	TRBV6-1	CASSTYRGLNQPQHF
TRBJ1-1	TRBV27	CASSLSTSTEAFF
TRBJ1-4	TRBV28	CASSLRPGLEQLFF
TRBJ1-6	TRBV4-1	CASSQPGTLSPLHF
TRBJ2-1	TRBV30	CAWGGGPWKERGSYNEQFF
TRBJ2-5	TRBV5-6	CASSQRTGLQETQYF
TRBJ2-3	TRBV20-1	CSARDHPLPGYAQYF
TRBJ2-6	TRBV30	CAWSLLEISSGANVLTF
TRBJ2-5	TRBV4-2	CASSPNPFSTSGGETQYF
TRBJ1-4	TRBV29-1	CSVVSQSNEKLFF
TRBJ1-2	TRBV13	CASSSWGQGLGGYTF
TRBJ2-2	TRBV7-9	CASSSSGLTNTGELFF
TRBJ2-5	TRBV3-1	CASSVRGAFQETQYF
TRBJ1-6	TRBV7-9	CASSLQEVSPLHF
TRBJ1-2	TRBV7-9	CASSFERDGYTF
TRBJ2-2	TRBV28	CASSDRQGKNTGELFF
TRBJ2-3	TRBV28	CASRVTLGTQYF
TRBJ2-3	TRBV2	CASSEALWGNTDTQYF
TRBJ2-1	TRBV11-3	CASSLIKEGEQFF
TRBJ2-5	TRBV7-9	CASSPKEAQYF
TRBJ2-1	TRBV3-1	CASSQDNPSYNEQFF
TRBJ2-7	TRBV20-1	CSARTSGDSYEQYF
TRBJ2-7	TRBV30	CAWTSLSPYEQYF
TRBJ2-7	TRBV12-3/TRBV12-4	CASSFQGANYEQYF
TRBJ2-7	TRBV4-1	CASSQDSTEVDYEQYF
TRBJ1-2	TRBV10-3	CAISERTRDRGYGYTF
TRBJ1-2	TRBV4-1	CASSQGEQGANYGYTF
TRBJ2-1	TRBV3-1	CASSQDMGLADYNEQFF
TRBJ2-1	TRBV27	CASSLGTVSYNEQFF
TRBJ1-1	TRBV27	CASSLRPFFAEAFF
TRBJ2-3	TRBV5-1	CASSLSGFLTDTQYF
TRBJ2-1	TRBV20-1	CSGVDQHRYYNEQFF
TRBJ1-5	TRBV12-3/TRBV12-4	CASSSFPGGQPQHF
TRBJ2-1	TRBV7-6	CASSFGLAGREQFF
TRBJ2-7	TRBV28	CASSRDRTTISYEQYF
TRBJ2-7	TRBV27	CATRTGDSSYEQYF
TRBJ1-1	TRBV30	CAWRPKGQGAEAFF
TRBJ1-5	TRBV10-3	CAISEQGRMDQPQHF
TRBJ1-4	TRBV18	CASSRQQGENEKLFF
TRBJ2-7	TRBV6-6	CASSYSMRAVLREQYF
TRBJ2-1	TRBV9	CASSPYPYNEQFF